The 4 T cell receptor beta chains reported below all come from one sample, sequenced in a study of T cell repertoires in aging, cancer and after chemotherapy. Rearranged V-D-J TRB sequences were amplified with a mixed TRB-A/B primer pool. From the multiplex PCR reads, TCRdb called clonotypes with MiXCR, one entry per CDR3 protein. The repertoire holds 5,000 to 6,000 distinct CDR3 sequences, roughly 25% seen once, with 7.5% in the top ten. Peripheral blood genomic DNA, not sorted cells or RNA, was the template. Input material: blood. The receptors here all came from a human donor in good health.

This chain uses TRBV19 with TRBJ2-7, with 7 bases that match TRBD2. V shed 3 bases and J 3 bases; nucleotides not matched to a gene: 8. The germline V gene has CDR1 LNHDA and CDR2 SQIVND (reference sequence). The CDR3 has 15 amino acids. As DNA, the CDR3 is TGTGCCAGTAGTATGACCAGCGGGAATTACTACGAGCAGTACTTC. Its translation is CASSMTSGNYYEQYF.

This clonotype is medium-sized by share. In DNA, the CDR3 is TGCAGCGTTGAAGATATTAGAGGGAGCCCTAACTATGGCTACACCTTC. It yields the protein CSVEDIRGSPNYGYTF. The V and J genes are TRBV29-1 and TRBJ1-2; D not certain. The CDR3 length is 16 residues. Germline CDR1 is SQVTM and CDR2 is ANQGSEA. Trimming took 0 bases from V and 0 from J, leaving 14 bases between them.

This clonotype ranks as medium-sized. The CDR3 here is CASRTRLAGGPAYNEQFF. The CDR3 DNA reads TGTGCCAGCAGGACGCGCCTAGCGGGAGGGCCGGCCTACAATGAGCAGTTCTTC. V gene TRBV6-5 combines with J gene TRBJ2-1; 12 nucleotides match TRBD2. The CDR3 is made up of 18 amino acids. The germline gives CDR1 MNHEY, CDR2 SVGAGI. The V segment lost 6 bases and the J segment 2 bases; nucleotides outside the gene matches: 11.

This clonotype was picked up a small number of times. The chain couples TRBV12-3 or TRBV12-4 to TRBJ2-3; D is possibly TRBD1 (6 bases). V was pared by 2 bases and J by 4 bases, with 28 bases between. This CDR3 spans 20 amino acids. In nucleotides, the CDR3 is TGTGCCAGCAGTTTAAACCGTTGGGACATCCCCCAGCTTTTCGCAGATACGCAGTATTTT. Residues: CASSLNRWDIPQLFADTQYF.